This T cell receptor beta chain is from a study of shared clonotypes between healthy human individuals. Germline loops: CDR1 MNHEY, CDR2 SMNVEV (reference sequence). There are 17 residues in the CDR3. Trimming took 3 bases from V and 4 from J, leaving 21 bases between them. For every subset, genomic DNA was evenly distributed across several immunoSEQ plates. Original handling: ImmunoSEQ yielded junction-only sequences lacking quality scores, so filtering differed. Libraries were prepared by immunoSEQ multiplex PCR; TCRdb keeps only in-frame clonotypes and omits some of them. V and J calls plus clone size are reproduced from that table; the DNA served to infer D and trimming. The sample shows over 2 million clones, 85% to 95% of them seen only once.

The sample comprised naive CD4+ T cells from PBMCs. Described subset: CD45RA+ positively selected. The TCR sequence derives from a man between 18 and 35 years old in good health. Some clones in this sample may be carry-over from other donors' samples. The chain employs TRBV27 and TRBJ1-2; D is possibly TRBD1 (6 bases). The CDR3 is CASSFLGNDRQFYGYTF. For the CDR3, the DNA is TGTGCCAGCAGTTTTTTGGGTAACGACAGGCAATTCTATGGCTACACCTTC.